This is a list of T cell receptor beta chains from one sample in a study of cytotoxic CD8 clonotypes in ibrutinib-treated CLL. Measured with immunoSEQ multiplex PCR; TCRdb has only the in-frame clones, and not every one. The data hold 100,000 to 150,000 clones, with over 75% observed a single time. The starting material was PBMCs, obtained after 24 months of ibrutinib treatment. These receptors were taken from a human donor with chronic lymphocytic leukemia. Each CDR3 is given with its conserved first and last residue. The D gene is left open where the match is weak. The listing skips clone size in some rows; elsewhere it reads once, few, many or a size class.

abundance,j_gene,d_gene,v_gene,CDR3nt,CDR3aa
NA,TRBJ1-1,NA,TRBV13,TGTGCCAGCAGCTCGGGGACGGGGGCAGAGGAAGCTTTCTTT,CASSSGTGAEEAFF
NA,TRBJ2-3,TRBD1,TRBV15,TGTGCCACCAGCAGGGGTGGGGGACAGGCGACATCGAGCACAGATACGCAGTATTTT,CATSRGGGQATSSTDTQYF
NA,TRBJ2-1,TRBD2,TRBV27,TGTGCCAGCAGTTTAAGGACTAGCGGGTTTAATGAGCAGTTCTTC,CASSLRTSGFNEQFF
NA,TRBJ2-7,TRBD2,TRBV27,TGTGCCAGCAGTCCCTTGGGGCGGGGGGGCTACGAGCAGTACTTC,CASSPLGRGGYEQYF
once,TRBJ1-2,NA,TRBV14,TGTGCCAGCAGCCGGCAGGGGTTAAACCCCATTGGCTACACCTTC,CASSRQGLNPIGYTF
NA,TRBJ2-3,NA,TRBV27,TGTGCCAGCAGTTTACCCGACAGGATAACTAGCACAGATACGCAGTATTTT,CASSLPDRITSTDTQYF
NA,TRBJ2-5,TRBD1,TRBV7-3,TGTGCCAGCAGCAAGACAGGGTTGGAGACCCAGTACTTC,CASSKTGLETQYF
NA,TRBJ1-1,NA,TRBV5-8,TGTGCCAGCAGCTTGTCTGGGGCCTGGGCTTTCTTT,CASSLSGAWAFF
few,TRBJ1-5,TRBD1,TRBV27,TGTGCCAGCAGTTCAACACCGGGACAGGGGAGCAATCAGCCCCAGCATTTT,CASSSTPGQGSNQPQHF
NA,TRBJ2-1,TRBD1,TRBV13,TGTGCCAGCGCGCAATACGGGACAGCCCTCAATGAGCAGTTCTTC,CASAQYGTALNEQFF
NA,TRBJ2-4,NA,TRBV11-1,TGTGCCAGCAGCTTCCTCCTAGGAGGAACCAAAAACATTCAGTACTTC,CASSFLLGGTKNIQYF
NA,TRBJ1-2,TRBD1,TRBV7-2,TGTGCCAGCAGCCTAGACAGGGTGGGCGGCTACACCTTC,CASSLDRVGGYTF
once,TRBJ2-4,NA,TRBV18,TGTGCCAGCTCACTTACGCCCGGGAGAGCCAAAAACATTCAGTACTTC,CASSLTPGRAKNIQYF
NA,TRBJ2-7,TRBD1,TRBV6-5,TGTGCCAGCAGTTATGTTGGGGGACAGGGGGGCTACGAGCAGTACTTC,CASSYVGGQGGYEQYF
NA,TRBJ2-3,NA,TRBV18,TGTGCCAGCTCACCACAGGGGGCGGGAGGAGATACGCAGTATTTT,CASSPQGAGGDTQYF
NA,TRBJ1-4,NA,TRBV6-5,TGTGCCAGCAGTTACTCCTCGGGACGGACTAATGAAAAACTGTTTTTT,CASSYSSGRTNEKLFF
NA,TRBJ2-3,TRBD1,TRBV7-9,TGTGCCAGCAGCACCCTGGGACAGAGCACAGATACGCAGTATTTT,CASSTLGQSTDTQYF
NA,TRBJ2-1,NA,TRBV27,TGTGCCAGCAGCTCCGAGACAGGGGTCAATTGGAGCGGGAGTCTGTATGAGCAGTTCTTC,CASSSETGVNWSGSLYEQFF
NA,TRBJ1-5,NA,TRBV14,TGTGCCAGCAGCCAGGGGAATCAGCCCCAGCATTTT,CASSQGNQPQHF
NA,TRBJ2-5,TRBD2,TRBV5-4,TGTGCCAGCAGCGCCACTAGCGGCCAAGAGACCCAGTACTTC,CASSATSGQETQYF
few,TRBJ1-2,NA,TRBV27,TGTGCCAGCAGTCAACAGGGTGAGGGCGGCTACACCTTC,CASSQQGEGGYTF